This TCR beta chain appears in the sequencing data of a study of CD4 T cells in relation to SARS-CoV-2 and coronaviruses. Overall study context: Negative control cultures got HIV-1 Nef peptides or no peptide.

Libraries were prepared by immunoSEQ multiplex PCR; TCRdb keeps only in-frame clonotypes and omits some of them. In the table there are tens of thousands of clones, 75% to 80% of which are singletons. Remarks on this clone: The antigen is not known.

With 5 bases clipped from V and 5 bases from J, the junction kept 2 bases outside the gene matches. The CDR3 is made up of 13 amino acids. Before the COVID-19 pandemic, during about 2010-2018, CD4+ T cells were taken from unexposed donors. CD4+ T cells were isolated from the cells after about ten days of culture. V and J are TRBV12-3 or TRBV12-4 and TRBJ1-5, with 8 bases matching TRBD1. The material sequenced was CD4+ T cells from PBMCs, cultured in vitro. The receptor's source is a human donor in good health. The CDR3, as DNA: TGTGCCAGCAGTCTACAGGGGGATCAGCCCCAGCATTTT. Translation gives CASSLQGDQPQHF.